This T cell receptor (beta chain) was sequenced in a study of CD8+ T cells in alopecia areata. Specimens obtained from alopecia areata patients comprised lesional scalp punch biopsies and peripheral blood. Findings and caveats of the study: Clonality was higher in lesional than normal scalp, especially in alopecia totalis/universalis. Scalp samples also yield sequences from resident alphabeta T cells of normal skin.

A note on this clone: Its antigen is undetermined.

Extracted from the samples, RNA was reverse transcribed into cDNA to serve as the sequencing template. The method was immunoSEQ multiplex PCR; TCRdb's version includes in-frame clones alone and lacks a portion of them. The sample includes around 69,000 clones, approximately 61% seen only once; the top ten take more than 15%. Germline values: CDR1 SEHNR, CDR2 FQNEAQ (reference sequence). The CDR3 is 16 residues long. The V end was cut by 5 bases, the J end by 2 bases, with 17 bases between. J is TRBJ2-3 and V is TRBV7-9, with TRBD1 as a possible D gene (6 bases). The source is a human donor with alopecia areata. The sequences come from CD8+ T cells sorted from blood, collected at week 0. In nucleotides, the CDR3 is TGTGCCAGCAGCCCCACCCCAGGACAGCCCACAGATACGCAGTATTTT. Its protein is CASSPTPGQPTDTQYF. The full variable domain, in which reference TRBV7-9 and TRBJ2-3 provide the parts outside the CDR3, is DTGVSQNPRHKITKRGQNVTFRCDPISEHNRLYWYRQTLGQGPEFLTYFQNEAQLEKSRLLSDRFSAERPKGSFSTLEIQRTEQGDSAMYLCASSPTPGQPTDTQYFGPGTRLTVL.